This entry features one TCR beta chain sequence. Its antigen is not identified. Trimming shortened V by 3 bases and J by 3 bases, and 15 bases separated the two germline ends. Germline V gives CDR1 KGHSH, CDR2 LQKENI. CDR3 size: 16 residues. This sample is drawn from a study of T cell responses to AZD1222 COVID-19 vaccine. Profiled with immunoSEQ multiplex PCR; TCRdb holds only in-frame clones, not every one. The sample holds around 200,000 clones; 85% to 90% are singletons and the top ten take approximately 0.49%. Regarding the study as a whole: Clonal diversity may have been underestimated, and the donors were mostly white British, with more females than males.

The sequence derives from an adult in good health. The sample in question was peripheral blood, obtained on day 0 of AZD1222 vaccination. This sequence joins TRBV18 and TRBJ2-4; D may be TRBD2 (6 bases). CDR3 sequence reads: CASSPFGGIDKNIQYF. The DNA of the CDR3 is TGTGCCAGCTCACCTTTCGGGGGTATAGACAAAAACATTCAGTACTTC.